The 25 T cell receptor beta chains in this list originate from one sample, sequenced in a study of blood T cell repertoires in COVID-19. Sequencing was performed with immunoSEQ multiplex PCR; in TCRdb, only in-frame clones are kept and a portion is missing. This table holds approximately 210,000 clones, around 88% found once. Material for sequencing was PBMCs or T cells enriched from blood (not recorded which). Receptor source: a woman in her forties or fifties with acute COVID-19.

The genes are TRBV19 and TRBJ1-5; no clear D gene. The germline V and J ends were trimmed by 6 bases and 2 bases, with 14 bases remaining between them. The CDR3 runs to 15 residues. Germline values: CDR1 LNHDA, CDR2 SQIVND (reference sequence). CDR3 in amino acids: CASRGIGSGNQPQHF. The CDR3, as DNA: TGTGCCAGTAGGGGGATCGGGAGCGGCAATCAGCCCCAGCATTTT.

This rearrangement joins TRBV18 to TRBJ1-4, with 8 bases that match TRBD1. Per germline, CDR1 KGHSH and CDR2 LQKENI. CDR3 size: 15 residues. Trimming cost V 5 bases and J 3 bases; bases outside gene matches: 5. CDR3 DNA: TGTGCCAGCTCATCGCAACAGGGGGCTAATGAAAAACTGTTTTTT. Amino acid sequence: CASSSQQGANEKLFF. Complete variable domain (other parts from reference TRBV18 and TRBJ1-4): NAGVMQNPRHLVRRRGQEARLRCSPMKGHSHVYWYRQLPEEGLKFMVYLQKENIIDESGMPKERFSAEFPKEGPSILRIQQVVRGDSAAYFCASSSQQGANEKLFFGSGTQLSVL.

This chain uses TRBV7-2 with TRBJ2-3, with 8 bases identical to TRBD2. This CDR3 is 14 amino acids long. CDR1 and CDR2 from the germline V gene are SGHTA and FQGNSA. The V gene end was trimmed by 5 bases and the J gene end by 2 bases; junction bases not matched to a gene: 3. The CDR3: CASSRGLDTDTQYF. The CDR3 DNA reads as TGTGCCAGCAGCAGGGGACTAGACACAGATACGCAGTATTTT.

This chain links TRBV11-2 with TRBJ2-1, with 8 positions matching TRBD2. This CDR3 has 16 amino acids. From germline, CDR1 is SGHAT and CDR2 FQNNGV. V gave up 5 bases and J gave up 8 bases; unmatched junction bases: 14. In DNA, the CDR3 is TGTGCCAGCAGCCCTCAGACTAGCGCGGCTGGGCATGAGCAGTTCTTC. This codes for CASSPQTSAAGHEQFF. Combining the CDR3 with reference TRBV11-2 and TRBJ2-1 gives the whole variable domain EAGVAQSPRYKIIEKRQSVAFWCNPISGHATLYWYQQILGQGPKLLIQFQNNGVVDDSQLPKDRFSAERLKGVDSTLKIQPAKLEDSAVYLCASSPQTSAAGHEQFFGPGTRLTVL.

The rearrangement uses TRBV19 and TRBJ2-2; 10 positions agree with TRBD1. The trim removed 7 bases at V and 5 bases at J, leaving 4 bases unmatched. The CDR3 extends over 14 amino acids. Germline lookup yields CDR1 LNHDA and CDR2 SQIVND (reference sequence). CDR3 region: CASKGQGRTGELFF. In DNA form, the CDR3 reads TGTGCCAGTAAGGGACAGGGGCGTACCGGGGAGCTGTTTTTT.

This clone was seen a single time. The chain combines TRBV4-1 with TRBJ2-7, with 8 positions matching TRBD1. The CDR3 loop spans 13 amino acids. CDR1 and CDR2 (germline): MGHRA, YSYEKL. Unmatched junction bases numbered 5, after V lost 6 bases and J lost 4 bases. Here the CDR3 DNA reads TGCGCCAGCAGTGAGGGACAGGCATACGAGCAGTACTTC. This codes for CASSEGQAYEQYF.

The V and J genes are TRBV6-5 and TRBJ2-7, with D tentatively TRBD1 (5 bases). Germline V gene lookup returns CDR1 MNHEY and CDR2 SVGAGI. This CDR3 contains 13 residues. The germline V and J ends were trimmed by 4 bases and 3 bases, with 10 bases remaining between them. The CDR3 DNA sequence: TGTGCCAGCAGTTCAGGGCCTTTCTACGAGCAGTACTTC. Residues: CASSSGPFYEQYF.

The chain links TRBV20-1 to TRBJ2-7; tentative D call: TRBD2 (5 bases). The germline V gene has CDR1 DFQATT and CDR2 SNEGSKA (reference sequence). The V end was cut by 8 bases, the J end by 2 bases, with 10 bases between. CDR3 length equals 11 residues. The CDR3 DNA is TGCAGTCAAGACGGGACCTACGAGCAGTACTTC. It translates to CSQDGTYEQYF.

The chain combines TRBV10-3 with TRBJ2-2; 8 positions agree with TRBD2. This CDR3 is built from 15 residues. In germline, CDR1 is ENHRY, CDR2 SYGVKD. The J segment lost 3 bases and the V segment lost 11 bases, leaving 11 bases of the junction unmatched. CDR3 DNA sequence: TGTGCCGTAGAATCCGGGACTAGGTACACCGGGGAGCTGTTTTTT. Its translation: CAVESGTRYTGELFF.

This rearrangement joins TRBV11-3 to TRBJ2-2; perhaps TRBD1 as D (5 bases). From germline, CDR1 is SGHNT and CDR2 YENEEA. The CDR3 consists of 17 residues. With 1 base removed from V and 6 bases from J, the gap between germline ends came to 18 bases. The CDR3 is CASSLVWDAGRPGELFF. For the CDR3, the DNA is TGTGCCAGCAGCTTAGTTTGGGATGCAGGGCGTCCCGGGGAGCTGTTTTTT.

The V gene is TRBV12-3 or TRBV12-4, the J gene TRBJ2-7, with 10 bases aligning to TRBD1. V trimming: 6 bases; J trimming: 7 bases; junction bases outside the gene matches: 6. The CDR3 spans 13 residues. Here the CDR3 DNA reads TGTGCCAGCAGCAGACAGGGGGCGGGTGAGCAGTACTTC. Translated: CASSRQGAGEQYF.

The chain couples TRBV7-8 to TRBJ2-5; 8 bases are a match to TRBD1. In germline, CDR1 is SGHVS, CDR2 FQNEAQ. The CDR3 is 14 amino acids. Unmatched junction bases numbered 6, after V lost 5 bases and J lost 4 bases. The CDR3 sequence: CASSPQGGGETQYF. DNA for the CDR3: TGTGCCAGCAGCCCACAGGGGGGTGGAGAGACCCAGTACTTC.

The rearrangement links TRBV5-6 to TRBJ2-7; possible D gene TRBD1, 5 bases. Trimming shortened V by 2 bases and J by 6 bases, and 12 bases separated the two germline ends. The germline V gene has CDR1 SGHDT and CDR2 YYEEEE. CDR3 length equals 13 residues. CDR3 coding DNA: TGTGCCAGCAGCTTCAGGCTCCAGGGCGAGCAGTACTTC. Translating gives CASSFRLQGEQYF. Combining the CDR3 with reference TRBV5-6 and TRBJ2-7 gives the whole variable domain DAGVTQSPTHLIKTRGQQVTLRCSPKSGHDTVSWYQQALGQGPQFIFQYYEEEERQRGNFPDRFSGHQFPNYSSELNVNALLLGDSALYLCASSFRLQGEQYFGPGTRLTVT.

This clone was seen only a few times. The V and J genes are TRBV28 and TRBJ1-1, with 7 nucleotides matching TRBD1. Germline V CDR1 and CDR2: MDHEN, SYDVKM. Trimming took 8 bases from V and 6 from J; bases not matched to a gene: 12. The CDR3 spans 14 residues. The DNA of the CDR3 is TGTGCCAGCGGATCAACAGGGGAACGGGCTGAAGCTTTCTTT. Its translation is CASGSTGERAEAFF.

V usage is TRBV28 and J usage is TRBJ1-1, with D possibly matching TRBD1 (6 bases). This CDR3 contains 16 residues. Trimming took off 3 bases at V and 0 bases at J, with 14 bases between the two ends. From germline, CDR1 is MDHEN and CDR2 SYDVKM. The CDR3 region has the DNA TGTGCCAGCAGTTTTGCCCGGGACACTATGAACACTGAAGCTTTCTTT. The encoded protein is CASSFARDTMNTEAFF.

The chain uses TRBV4-1 and TRBJ2-3; D might be TRBD2 (6 bases). Germline CDR1 is MGHRA and CDR2 is YSYEKL. The CDR3 has 14 amino acids. V shed 3 bases and J shed 0 bases, with 7 bases lying between them. The CDR3 DNA reads TGCGCCAGCAGCCACGGGACTAGCACAGATACGCAGTATTTT. It yields the protein CASSHGTSTDTQYF.

The chain is built from TRBV28 and TRBJ1-2; 11 bases are a match to TRBD1. Germline V gene data show CDR1 as MDHEN and CDR2 as SYDVKM. J lost 4 bases, V lost 6 bases, and 7 bases had no gene match. This CDR3 is built from 15 residues. The CDR3 sequence is CASRDRGRLGYGYTF. The CDR3 nucleotides are TGTGCCAGCAGGGACAGGGGGCGGTTGGGCTATGGCTACACCTTC.

The chain has TRBV2 and TRBJ1-2; tentatively, D is TRBD1 (5 bases). The CDR3 runs 15 residues. Trimming removed 6 bases from V and 2 bases from J, with 16 bases in between. CDR1 is SNHLY, CDR2 FYNNEI, per germline. The CDR3 DNA is TGTGCCAGCAGAGGGACTCGAGGTGGCAACTATGGCTACACCTTC. Translating it yields CASRGTRGGNYGYTF.

This clone was picked up one time. This chain uses TRBV4-3 with TRBJ2-1; tentative D call: TRBD2 (5 bases). CDR3 size: 18 residues. V lost 6 bases and J 5 bases, leaving 26 bases between the germline ends. Germline V gene sequence: CDR1 LGHNA, CDR2 YSLEER. The CDR3 DNA reads as TGCGCCAGCAGAAAGGGCGAAGGACTGCCGACCGTTAACAATGAGCAGTTCTTC. Its translation is CASRKGEGLPTVNNEQFF.

The DNA for the CDR3 is TGTGCCAGCAGCTCGGGACAGGGGGTCTACAATGAGCAGTTCTTC. It encodes CASSSGQGVYNEQFF. The chain links TRBV7-3 to TRBJ2-1, with 11 bases lining up with TRBD1. With 4 bases clipped from V and 3 bases from J, the junction kept 2 bases outside the gene matches. This CDR3 region has 15 residues. Germline-derived CDR1 and CDR2 are SGHTA and FQGTGA.

V is TRBV27 and J is TRBJ2-3, with D perhaps matching TRBD1 (5 bases). This CDR3 contains 14 residues. Germline assignment: CDR1 MNHEY and CDR2 SMNVEV (reference sequence). V lost 6 bases and J lost 4, with 14 bases in between. In nucleotides, the CDR3 is TGTGCCAGCAGGGCAGGGTTACGGTCAGATACGCAGTATTTT. As protein: CASRAGLRSDTQYF.

V usage is TRBV7-9 and J usage is TRBJ2-2, with D perhaps TRBD1 (6 bases). The CDR3 consists of 15 residues. The ends were cut back, 6 bases at V and 0 bases at J, with 11 bases in the middle. Germline lookup yields CDR1 SEHNR and CDR2 FQNEAQ (reference sequence). The CDR3 sequence: CASRMDSTNTGELFF. CDR3 in DNA: TGTGCCAGCAGGATGGACAGTACGAACACCGGGGAGCTGTTTTTT.

The J gene is TRBJ2-6, the V gene TRBV9, with TRBD1 as a possible D gene (6 bases). Germline CDR1 is SGDLS and CDR2 is YYNGEE. V dropped 0 bases and J dropped 0 bases, with 10 bases sitting between them. The CDR3 length is 17 residues. The CDR3 nucleotides are TGTGCCAGCAGCGTAGCGGGACACCTCTCTGGGGCCAACGTCCTGACTTTC. This sequence encodes CASSVAGHLSGANVLTF.

V is TRBV28 and J is TRBJ2-7, with TRBD2 as a possible D gene (5 bases). This CDR3 contains 13 residues. Germline V gene data show CDR1 as MDHEN and CDR2 as SYDVKM. Trimming took off 1 base at V and 7 bases at J, with 11 bases between the two ends. The CDR3 nucleotides are TGTGCCAGCAGTTTATCCACCCCGGGGGAGCAGTACTTC. The encoded protein is CASSLSTPGEQYF. Based on the CDR3 plus reference TRBV28 and TRBJ2-7, the full variable domain is DVKVTQSSRYLVKRTGEKVFLECVQDMDHENMFWYRQDPGLGLRLIYFSYDVKMKEKGDIPEGYSVSREKKERFSLILESASTNQTSMYLCASSLSTPGEQYFGPGTRLTVT.

As DNA, the CDR3 is TGCGCCAGCAGCTCCACTAGCCCGAACACCGGGGAGCTGTTTTTT. Translating it yields CASSSTSPNTGELFF. V gene TRBV5-1 combines with J gene TRBJ2-2; TRBD2 might be the D (6 bases). Germline CDR1 SGHRS, CDR2 YFSETQ. V lost 3 bases, J lost 0 bases, and 9 bases lay in between. The CDR3 contains 15 residues.